This TCR beta chain was identified in a study of response to subunit inactivated influenza vaccine. Study observations and caveats: T cells newly recruited by each seasonal influenza vaccination are few, the authors suggested.

The V gene's germline CDR1 is SGDLS and CDR2 YYNGEE. CDR3 length equals 15 residues. Losses at the gene ends were 0 bases for V and 7 bases for J; bases not matched to a gene: 6. A word on this clonotype: The target antigen is unknown.

TCRdb independently ran MiXCR on the RT-PCR reads; one entry per CDR3 protein. Here the sample spans around 520,000 distinct CDR3 sequences, 25% being singletons. The chain combines TRBV9 with TRBJ1-4; 7 bases map to TRBD1. This TCR was sampled from a man in his fifties who received an inactivated influenza vaccine. Sequenced here: CD4+ T cells sorted from PBMCs, sampled roughly 5 days after vaccination. CDR3 in DNA: TGTGCCAGCAGCGTAGAGGGGGCGGGCGGTGAAAAACTGTTTTTT. Translation gives CASSVEGAGGEKLFF.